These 21 T cell receptor beta chains were sequenced from one sample in a study of T cells in Graves' hyperthyroidism and ophthalmopathy (dated 2019 in TCRdb). Libraries were built with multiplex PCR. The instrument given in TCRdb is Illumina HiSeq 2000. Amplification of TCR beta CDR3 regions was carried out from RNA transcripts. The first round of RT-PCR for the TCR CDR3 was performed with the HTBI primer set and the Qiagen OneStep RT-PCR kit. TCRdb handled the public reads itself, with Q25 trimming in fastp and clone calling in MiXCR, and kept productive beta chains. Every CDR3 protein is listed once, alongside the most common genes and DNA of its rows. The sample table holds about 840,000 distinct CDR3 sequences, of which 38% were seen once. The ten most abundant clones make up 7% to 10% of the sample. The sequenced sample consisted of blood. These receptors came from a man younger than 35 with Graves' hyperthyroidism.

The sample holds many counts of this clonotype. The genes are TRBV4-1 and TRBJ1-2; D is unresolved. The CDR3 covers 16 residues. CDR1 is MGHRA, CDR2 YSYEKL, per germline. Trimming removed 0 bases from V and 0 bases from J, with 11 bases in between. The CDR3 here is CASSQDLAIANYGYTF. As DNA, the CDR3 is TGCGCCAGCAGCCAAGATTTGGCCATAGCTAACTATGGCTACACCTTC.

Many counts were recorded for this clonotype. The chain combines TRBV19 with TRBJ1-2, with D uncertain. CDR3 length: 13 residues. CDR1 is LNHDA, CDR2 SQIVND, per germline (reference sequence). Trimming took off 10 bases at V and 4 bases at J, with 16 bases between the two ends. The CDR3 is CATLGPDFYGYTF. In DNA, the CDR3 is TGTGCCACCCTCGGGCCCGATTTCTATGGCTACACCTTC. Looking up the rest from reference TRBV19 and TRBJ1-2 gives the full variable domain: DGGITQSPKYLFRKEGQNVTLSCEQNLNHDAMYWYRQDPGQGLRLIYYSQIVNDFQKGDIAEGYSVSREKKESFPLTVTSAQKNPTAFYLCATLGPDFYGYTFGSGTRLTVV.

The rearrangement uses TRBV20-1 and TRBJ2-7, with D possibly TRBD1 on 6 matching bases. The germline CDR1 and CDR2 sequences are DFQATT and SNEGSKA (reference sequence). This CDR3 spans 16 amino acids. V was clipped by 2 bases and J by 6 bases, with 23 bases between them. The CDR3 here is CSARPRVHRADSEQYF. In DNA, the CDR3 is TGCAGTGCTAGACCCCGGGTCCACAGGGCCGATAGCGAGCAGTACTTC.

The rearrangement joins TRBV7-3 to TRBJ2-1; 7 nucleotides line up with TRBD1. V shed 4 bases and J 6 bases; nucleotides not matched to a gene: 12. The CDR3 consists of 16 residues. Germline values: CDR1 SGHTA, CDR2 FQGTGA. CDR3 DNA: TGTGCCAGCAGCTCAAACAGGGGCAGCTTAGGCAATGAGCAGTTCTTC. Translating gives CASSSNRGSLGNEQFF.

The chain recombines TRBV19 with TRBJ1-5; D perhaps matches TRBD1 (5 bases). From germline, CDR1 is LNHDA and CDR2 SQIVND (reference sequence). V lost 0 bases and J lost 0, with 12 bases in between. This CDR3 is 17 amino acids long. CDR3 DNA sequence: TGTGCCAGTAGTATAGAGTTGGGGGACTATAGCAATCAGCCCCAGCATTTT. Residues: CASSIELGDYSNQPQHF.

This clonotype was seen a few times. The chain employs TRBV11-2 and TRBJ2-7; no clear D gene. Trimming pared 6 bases from V and 1 base from J, leaving 10 bases between. Germline CDR1 reads SGHAT; CDR2 reads FQNNGV. The CDR3 runs to 13 residues. The CDR3 DNA sequence: TGTGCCAGCAGGTTTATAGGGTCCTACGAGCAGTACTTC. It translates to CASRFIGSYEQYF.

CDR3 amino acids: CSVEWDSGNTF. As DNA, the CDR3 is TGCAGCGTTGAATGGGACAGCGGAAACACCTTC. V gene TRBV29-1 combines with J gene TRBJ1-2, with 7 bases that match TRBD1. This CDR3 is built from 11 residues. V gave up 2 bases and J gave up 12 bases; unmatched junction bases: 6. Germline CDR1 is SQVTM and CDR2 is ANQGSEA. The complete variable domain, with remaining parts taken from reference TRBV29-1 and TRBJ1-2, reads SAVISQKPSRDICQRGTSLTIQCQVDSQVTMMFWYRQQPGQSLTLIATANQGSEATYESGFVIDKFPISRPNLTFSTLTVSNMSPEDSSIYLCSVEWDSGNTFGSGTRLTVV.

The rearrangement links TRBV20-1 to TRBJ2-7, with TRBD2 as a possible D gene (6 bases). The CDR3 extends over 15 amino acids. Trimming shortened V by 0 bases and J by 1 base, and 13 bases separated the two germline ends. CDR1 and CDR2 from the germline V gene are DFQATT and SNEGSKA (reference sequence). The CDR3 loop reads CSARDPGGVSYEQYF. In DNA, the CDR3 is TGCAGTGCTAGAGATCCCGGGGGAGTTTCCTACGAGCAGTACTTC.

The chain employs TRBV7-2 and TRBJ2-6; unclear D gene. Trimming stripped 6 bases from V and 5 bases from J, with 17 bases between. The length of the CDR3 is 16 residues. Germline CDR1 reads SGHTA; CDR2 reads FQGNSA. CDR3 region: CASSYSSTQRANVLTF. The CDR3 DNA sequence: TGTGCCAGCAGTTACTCCAGCACCCAGAGGGCCAACGTCCTGACTTTC.

The rearrangement uses TRBV5-1 and TRBJ1-1; TRBD1 is a possible D gene (5 bases). The germline CDR1 and CDR2 sequences are SGHRS and YFSETQ. This CDR3 has 18 residues. The V and J ends lost 0 bases and 6 bases respectively, with 24 bases between them. CDR3: CASSLAGSHKPRGSEAFF. In DNA, the CDR3 is TGCGCCAGCAGCTTGGCCGGCAGTCACAAACCTAGGGGCTCTGAAGCTTTCTTT.

Remarks on this clonotype: This probably arose from a read error, given a far larger clone one base away. The rearrangement links TRBV19 to TRBJ1-1; the D gene is possibly TRBD1 (5 bases). Germline values: CDR1 LNHDA, CDR2 SQIVND (reference sequence). CDR3 length: 12 residues. The CDR3 spells CASSGDSTEALF. CDR3 DNA: TGTGCCAGTAGTGGCGACAGTACTGAAGCTCTCTTT. Full variable domain (outside the CDR3, taken from reference TRBV19 and TRBJ1-1): DGGITQSPKYLFRKEGQNVTLSCEQNLNHDAMYWYRQDPGQGLRLIYYSQIVNDFQKGDIAEGYSVSREKKESFPLTVTSAQKNPTAFYLCASSGDSTEALFGQGTRLTVV.

In regard to this clonotype: A much bigger clone sits one base away, suggesting this may be a read error. This CDR3 is CAGSVRGREWGYTF. The CDR3 bases are TGTGCCGGCAGCGTCAGGGGGCGAGAGTGGGGCTACACCTTC. The gene calls are TRBV7-9 and TRBJ1-2; TRBD1 matches at 8 bases. Germline V lookup: CDR1 SEHNR, CDR2 FQNEAQ (reference sequence). The CDR3 length is 14 residues.

The chain joins TRBV7-2 to TRBJ2-7, with TRBD1 identical over 9 bases. Unmatched junction bases numbered 11, after V lost 2 bases and J lost 6 bases. Germline CDR1 is SGHTA and CDR2 is FQGNSA. The CDR3 consists of 16 residues. DNA for the CDR3: TGTGCCAGCAGCTTAACAGTCGGGACAGGGTCCGGCGAGCAGTACTTC. Residues: CASSLTVGTGSGEQYF.

The V and J genes are TRBV2 and TRBJ2-7; 12 positions agree with TRBD2. CDR3 size: 16 residues. V shed 5 bases and J 7 bases; nucleotides not matched to a gene: 12. Looked up from germline, CDR1 is SNHLY and CDR2 is FYNNEI. The CDR3, as DNA: TGTGCCAGCAGTTCCTGGACACTAGCGGGAGGTGGGGAGCAGTACTTC. Translated, it gives CASSSWTLAGGGEQYF. Complete variable domain (other parts from reference TRBV2 and TRBJ2-7): EPEVTQTPSHQVTQMGQEVILRCVPISNHLYFYWYRQILGQKVEFLVSFYNNEISEKSEIFDDQFSVERPDGSNFTLKIRSTKLEDSAMYFCASSSWTLAGGGEQYFGPGTRLTVT.

The chain has TRBV24-1 and TRBJ2-5; D is unclear. There are 15 residues in the CDR3. Trimming left V 1 base short and J 1 base short, with 9 bases between. Germline V gives CDR1 KGHDR, CDR2 SFDVKD. CDR3 residues: CATSDFRSGQETQYF. CDR3 bases: TGTGCCACCAGTGATTTTCGGTCGGGCCAAGAGACCCAGTACTTC.

The chain is built from TRBV28 and TRBJ1-5, with a tentative D call TRBD1 (6 bases). The CDR3 loop spans 13 amino acids. Germline V gene data show CDR1 as MDHEN and CDR2 as SYDVKM. Trimming cost V 6 bases and J 11 bases, with 17 bases left between them. Here the CDR3 reads CASSRSQGRSQHF. The CDR3 region has the DNA TGTGCCAGCAGCAGATCACAGGGCAGGTCCCAGCATTTT.

This chain uses TRBV20-1 with TRBJ1-2; D call uncertain. V lost 6 bases and J lost 4, with 18 bases in between. Per germline, CDR1 DFQATT and CDR2 SNEGSKA (reference sequence). The CDR3 consists of 14 residues. The CDR3 sequence: CSAADFSRGYGYTF. Written as DNA, the CDR3 is TGCAGTGCAGCAGACTTTTCGAGAGGCTATGGCTACACCTTC.

This clonotype appeared a single time. This chain connects TRBV2 to TRBJ1-1; no definite D call. Trimming took off 8 bases at V and 1 base at J, with 20 bases between the two ends. The germline gives CDR1 SNHLY, CDR2 FYNNEI. The CDR3 sequence is 16 residues long. The CDR3 region is CASVLRWGGENTEAFF. DNA for the CDR3: TGTGCCAGCGTCCTTAGGTGGGGTGGGGAGAACACTGAAGCTTTCTTT.

This clonotype was recorded a few times. The V gene is TRBV7-6, the J gene TRBJ2-7; D is possibly TRBD1 or TRBD2 (5 bases each). The germline V gene encodes CDR1 SGHVS and CDR2 FNYEAQ. The CDR3 extends over 16 amino acids. V lost 0 bases to trimming and J lost 2 bases, with 14 bases between them. The CDR3 sequence is CASSLAGRTMAYEQYF. Here the CDR3 DNA reads TGTGCCAGCAGCTTAGCGGGACGCACGATGGCCTACGAGCAGTACTTC.

The chain combines TRBV12-3 or TRBV12-4 with TRBJ1-4; D gene unclear. V was pared by 6 bases and J by 4 bases, with 12 bases between. This CDR3 region has 14 residues. CDR3 sequence: CASSGGRLNEKLFF. CDR3 coding DNA: TGTGCCAGCAGCGGAGGACGGCTTAATGAAAAACTGTTTTTT.

This clonotype came up many times. The rearrangement links TRBV2 to TRBJ1-5; the D is unclear. Germline-derived CDR1 and CDR2 are SNHLY and FYNNEI. The V end lost 8 bases, the J end lost 0 bases, and 11 bases lay between the germline ends. The CDR3 length is 14 residues. CDR3: CASGQAYSNQPQHF. In DNA form, the CDR3 reads TGTGCCAGCGGGCAGGCCTATAGCAATCAGCCCCAGCATTTT.